A single sample is the source of the 7 T cell receptor beta chains below, sequenced in a study of CD4 T cells in relation to SARS-CoV-2 and coronaviruses. Clones were read by immunoSEQ multiplex PCR, and TCRdb kept only the in-frame ones, dropping some. The repertoire includes some 16,000 clones, 76% of them detected once, and approximately 25% sits in the top ten. CD4+ T cells from unexposed donors were obtained before the COVID-19 pandemic (2011-2018). After approximately ten days of culture, CD4+ T cells were isolated. No antigens are known for them. The sequenced sample was CD4+ T cells from PBMCs, cultured in vitro. The receptors come from a human donor in good health.

J is TRBJ2-7 and V is TRBV10-3; D gene uncertain. The CDR3 totals 14 residues. The germline CDR1 and CDR2 sequences are ENHRY and SYGVKD. V was clipped by 0 bases and J by 6 bases, with 12 bases between them. CDR3 nucleotide sequence: TGTGCCATCAGTGAGTCGGCACTGAGTCTCGAGCAGTACTTC. It is translated as CAISESALSLEQYF.

The rearrangement joins TRBV3-1 (or the pseudogene TRBV3-2) to TRBJ1-1, with 8 bases matching TRBD1. This CDR3 comprises 13 residues. CDR1 and CDR2 from the germline V gene are LGHDT and YNNKEL (reference sequence). The trim removed 1 base at V and 9 bases at J, leaving 4 bases unmatched. CDR3 in DNA: TGTGCCAGCAGCCAAGTCGGACAGGGACAAGCTTTCTTT. Translation: CASSQVGQGQAFF.

V is TRBV15 and J is TRBJ2-2; D is unclear. In germline, CDR1 is LNHNV, CDR2 YYDKDF (reference sequence). The CDR3 length is 13 residues. V shed 0 bases and J shed 6 bases, with 5 bases lying between them. Written as DNA, the CDR3 is TGTGCCACCAGCAGAGATCCCCCCGGGGAGCTGTTTTTT. As protein: CATSRDPPGELFF. The variable domain in full, completed from reference TRBV15 and TRBJ2-2, reads DAMVIQNPRYQVTQFGKPVTLSCSQTLNHNVMYWYQQKSSQAPKLLFHYYDKDFNNEADTPDNFQSRRPNTSFCFLDIRSPGLGDTAMYLCATSRDPPGELFFGEGSRLTVL.

This chain links TRBV7-3 with TRBJ1-1; 10 bases match TRBD1. Germline CDR1 SGHTA, CDR2 FQGTGA. Germline trimming cut 4 bases from V and 8 bases from J; bases unmatched to any gene: 10. The CDR3 is 15 amino acids. The CDR3 loop is CASSSFHRTGGEAFF. CDR3 DNA sequence: TGTGCCAGCAGCTCGTTCCACCGGACAGGGGGGGAAGCTTTCTTT. Full variable domain (rest looked up from reference TRBV7-3 and TRBJ1-1): GAGVSQTPSNKVTEKGKYVELRCDPISGHTALYWYRQSLGQGPEFLIYFQGTGAADDSGLPNDRFFAVRPEGSVSTLKIQRTERGDSAVYLCASSSFHRTGGEAFFGQGTRLTVV.

The chain employs TRBV28 and TRBJ2-7; 16 nucleotides match TRBD2. V was clipped by 6 bases and J by 1 base; unmatched bases: 9. The germline V gene has CDR1 MDHEN and CDR2 SYDVKM. The CDR3 runs 18 residues. The CDR3 DNA is TGTGCCAGCAGCCCGGGACTAGCGGGGGGGCCCCCTTCCTACGAGCAGTACTTC. It codes for CASSPGLAGGPPSYEQYF.

The chain joins TRBV7-9 to TRBJ1-1, with no clear D. With 7 bases removed from V and 0 bases from J, the gap between germline ends came to 9 bases. The CDR3 has 13 amino acids. Germline V gene sequence: CDR1 SEHNR, CDR2 FQNEAQ (reference sequence). CDR3 sequence (DNA): TGTGCCAGCATTCGGACGGTGAACACTGAAGCTTTCTTT. Encoded protein: CASIRTVNTEAFF.

V is TRBV12-5 and J is TRBJ2-1; 7 nucleotides agree with TRBD2. Trimming cost V 5 bases and J 2 bases; bases outside gene matches: 12. CDR3 length: 17 amino acids. Germline-derived CDR1 and CDR2 are LGHNT and FRNRAP. The CDR3 reads CASGPNPDGRTYNEQFF. The CDR3 DNA follows: TGTGCTAGTGGTCCCAACCCGGACGGGAGGACCTACAATGAGCAGTTCTTC.